The 10 T cell receptor beta chains given below trace back to one sample, sequenced in a study of T cell repertoires in cytomegalovirus infection. TCRdb re-called the reads with MiXCR, one entry per CDR3 protein. The data hold over 100,000 distinct CDR3 sequences, with around a tenth observed a single time. Their antigens are not known. The material sequenced was PBMCs, sequenced either directly or after in vitro stimulation (not recorded which). The receptors come from a human donor in good health (CMV status not recorded). Some clones in this sample may be carry-over from other donors' samples.

The chain joins TRBV7-6 to TRBJ2-7; D remains unclear. There are 11 residues in the CDR3. Germline V gene data show CDR1 as SGHVS and CDR2 as FNYEAQ. V shed 4 bases and J shed 5 bases, with 6 bases lying between them. The chain's CDR3 is CASSSWDEQYF. In nucleotides, the CDR3 is TGTGCCAGCAGCTCGTGGGACGAGCAGTACTTC. Full variable domain (outside the CDR3, taken from reference TRBV7-6 and TRBJ2-7): GAGVSQSPRYKVTKRGQDVALRCDPISGHVSLYWYRQALGQGPEFLTYFNYEAQQDKSGLPNDRFSAERPEGSISTLTIQRTEQRDSAMYRCASSSWDEQYFGPGTRLTVT.

This clonotype showed up just a few times. The chain combines TRBV5-6 with TRBJ2-5; D is possibly TRBD2 (6 bases). CDR1 SGHDT and CDR2 YYEEEE come from the germline V gene. The CDR3 is 14 amino acids. Trimming cost V 3 bases and J 5 bases, with 14 bases left between them. The CDR3, as DNA: TGTGCCAGCAGCTCAGGGACTCTAGTGGAGACCCAGTACTTC. Its translation: CASSSGTLVETQYF.

This clonotype showed up just a few times. The V gene is TRBV20-1, the J gene TRBJ2-3, with 7 bases lining up with TRBD2. Germline values: CDR1 DFQATT, CDR2 SNEGSKA (reference sequence). The J segment lost 5 bases and the V segment lost 3 bases, leaving 11 bases of the junction unmatched. CDR3 length equals 15 residues. Here the CDR3 DNA reads TGCAGTGCTAGTAGGCTCGGGGTAGCGGGAGATACGCAGTATTTT. It encodes CSASRLGVAGDTQYF.

Many counts were recorded for this clonotype. The V and J genes are TRBV4-2 and TRBJ2-5, with D perhaps being TRBD1 or TRBD2 (5 bases each). The CDR3 loop spans 15 amino acids. The V and J ends lost 4 bases and 2 bases respectively, with 14 bases between them. Germline lookup yields CDR1 LGHNA and CDR2 YNFKEQ. CDR3 nucleotide sequence: TGTGCCAGCAGCCCATTCCGGGGCAAACAAGAGACCCAGTACTTC. Its translation: CASSPFRGKQETQYF.

This chain joins TRBV27 and TRBJ1-6; TRBD1 aligns across 10 bases. Trimming cost V 5 bases and J 10 bases; bases outside gene matches: 8. Germline CDR1 and CDR2: MNHEY and SMNVEV (reference sequence). CDR3 length: 15 amino acids. CDR3 DNA: TGTGCCAGCAGTCTCGGGACAGGGGTTCAGTCACCCCTCCACTTT. This sequence encodes CASSLGTGVQSPLHF.

This clonotype has just a few counts. The genes are TRBV28 and TRBJ1-5; TRBD1 matches at 10 bases. CDR1 MDHEN and CDR2 SYDVKM come from the germline V gene. V shed 6 bases, J shed 6 bases, and the junction held 8 bases outside the gene matches. The CDR3 contains 15 residues. The DNA of the CDR3 is TGTGCCAGCAGCACGGGGGACAGGGGCGGTCAGCCCCAGCATTTT. Protein product: CASSTGDRGGQPQHF. The whole variable domain, filled in from reference TRBV28 and TRBJ1-5, reads DVKVTQSSRYLVKRTGEKVFLECVQDMDHENMFWYRQDPGLGLRLIYFSYDVKMKEKGDIPEGYSVSREKKERFSLILESASTNQTSMYLCASSTGDRGGQPQHFGDGTRLSIL.

In its sample, this clonotype was seen many times. This chain uses TRBV18 with TRBJ2-3; no clear D. V shed 3 bases and J shed 3 bases, with 16 bases lying between them. Germline CDR1 reads KGHSH; CDR2 reads LQKENI. The CDR3 has 16 amino acids. CDR3 sequence: CASSPQDALGTDTQYF. The CDR3 nucleotides are TGTGCCAGCTCACCCCAGGACGCCCTTGGGACAGATACGCAGTATTTT. Full variable domain (rest looked up from reference TRBV18 and TRBJ2-3): NAGVMQNPRHLVRRRGQEARLRCSPMKGHSHVYWYRQLPEEGLKFMVYLQKENIIDESGMPKERFSAEFPKEGPSILRIQQVVRGDSAAYFCASSPQDALGTDTQYFGPGTRLTVL.

In its sample, this clonotype was seen many times. The CDR3 region is CASRIAGEGNEQFF. The CDR3, as DNA: TGTGCCAGCAGAATAGCGGGAGAAGGTAATGAGCAGTTCTTC. V is TRBV7-9 and J is TRBJ2-1; 9 bases align to TRBD2. Germline CDR1 SEHNR, CDR2 FQNEAQ (reference sequence). Unmatched junction bases numbered 7, after V lost 6 bases and J lost 7 bases. The CDR3 loop spans 14 amino acids. Combining the CDR3 with reference TRBV7-9 and TRBJ2-1 gives the whole variable domain DTGVSQNPRHKITKRGQNVTFRCDPISEHNRLYWYRQTLGQGPEFLTYFQNEAQLEKSRLLSDRFSAERPKGSFSTLEIQRTEQGDSAMYLCASRIAGEGNEQFFGPGTRLTVL.

At least ten counts were recorded for this clonotype. V usage is TRBV7-2 and J usage is TRBJ2-3; D might be TRBD1 (6 bases). Trimming cost V 6 bases and J 2 bases, with 12 bases left between them. CDR3 length equals 14 residues. Germline values: CDR1 SGHTA, CDR2 FQGNSA. The CDR3 region is CASSLQGFTDTQYF. The CDR3 nucleotides are TGTGCCAGCAGTTTACAGGGATTCACAGATACGCAGTATTTT. Variable domain in full (rest from reference TRBV7-2 and TRBJ2-3): GAGVSQSPSNKVTEKGKDVELRCDPISGHTALYWYRQSLGQGLEFLIYFQGNSAPDKSGLPSDRFSAERTGGSVSTLTIQRTQQEDSAVYLCASSLQGFTDTQYFGPGTRLTVL.

The chain combines TRBV4-2 with TRBJ2-1, with D possibly TRBD2 on 5 matching bases. V was shortened by 3 bases and J by 4 bases, with 13 bases between the two germline ends. Per germline, CDR1 LGHNA and CDR2 YNFKEQ. The CDR3 is 15 amino acids. The chain's CDR3 is CASSQAGLPYNEQFF. Here the CDR3 DNA reads TGTGCCAGCAGCCAGGCCGGACTCCCGTACAATGAGCAGTTCTTC.